The 22 T cell receptor beta chains below come from one sample, sequenced in a study of shared clonotypes between healthy human individuals. Method: immunoSEQ multiplex PCR; TCRdb's copy keeps in-frame clones and lacks some. Found here are 950,000 to 1,300,000 clones, 65% to 75% of them singletons; the top ten hold about 1.5%. Sequenced sample: memory CD4+ T cells sorted from blood. Sample subset: CD45RA-negative fraction. The origin of the receptors is a man between 18 and 35 years old in good health.

The chain combines TRBV6-5 with TRBJ1-1, with TRBD1 matching over 7 bases. Trimming cost V 5 bases and J 4 bases; bases outside gene matches: 4. From germline, CDR1 is MNHEY and CDR2 SVGAGI. This CDR3 region has 13 residues. CDR3 region: CASSQAGGTEAFF. The CDR3, as DNA: TGTGCCAGCAGTCAAGCAGGGGGCACTGAAGCTTTCTTT.

A note on this clone: It may be a read error: a sequence one base away is much more abundant. CDR3 DNA sequence: TGTGCCAGCAGTTTAGAATACGAGCAGTACTTC. It translates to CASSLEYEQYF. V is TRBV28 and J is TRBJ2-7, with D uncertain. The CDR3 totals 11 residues. Germline V gene sequence: CDR1 MDHEN, CDR2 SYDVKM. Trimming took off 2 bases at V and 4 bases at J, with 3 bases between the two ends.

On this clone: This sample also contains other DNA sequences that code for the same CDR3. The CDR3 loop reads CASSLEGAGNQPQHF. CDR3 nucleotides: TGCGCCAGCAGCTTGGAGGGGGCGGGCAATCAGCCCCAGCATTTT. This chain uses TRBV5-1 with TRBJ1-5; the match to TRBD1 covers 7 bases. The length of the CDR3 is 15 residues. Trimming cost V 0 bases and J 2 bases; bases outside gene matches: 2. CDR1 is SGHRS, CDR2 YFSETQ, per germline.

The gene calls are TRBV6-1 and TRBJ1-2; TRBD1 is a possible D gene (6 bases). The CDR3 has 13 amino acids. Per germline, CDR1 MNHNS and CDR2 SASEGT. V was shortened by 3 bases and J by 8 bases, with 13 bases between the two germline ends. In nucleotides, the CDR3 is TGTGCCAGCAGTGACAGGGGTTTGGAAGGCTACACCTTC. It translates to CASSDRGLEGYTF.

Regarding this clone: A far larger clone is one base from this, pointing to a likely read error. The same CDR3 can be traced to other DNA sequences in this sample. V and J are TRBV15 and TRBJ1-2; D not resolved. Germline V gene sequence: CDR1 LNHNV, CDR2 YYDKDF (reference sequence). The CDR3 is 13 residues long. CDR3 region: CATSRDKGLGYTF. The CDR3 bases are TGCGCCACCAGCAGAGATAAAGGGTTGGGCTACACCTTC.

The CDR3 protein is CASSLGLFVSGNTIYF. The CDR3 bases are TGTGCCAGCAGCTTGGGACTCTTCGTCTCTGGAAACACCATATATTTT. The chain is built from TRBV13 and TRBJ1-3, with a possible D match to TRBD1 (5 bases). From germline, CDR1 is PRHDT and CDR2 FYEKMQ (reference sequence). Trimming pared 3 bases from V and 0 bases from J, leaving 12 bases between. The CDR3 is made up of 16 amino acids.

This clone was seen a few times. The rearrangement joins TRBV30 to TRBJ2-3; 7 bases map to TRBD2. V was pared by 4 bases and J by 6 bases, with 4 bases of the junction left unmatched. CDR1 GTSNPN and CDR2 SVGIG come from the germline V gene (reference sequence). The CDR3 has 12 residues. CDR3 protein: CAWKKLADTQYF. As DNA, the CDR3 is TGTGCCTGGAAGAAACTAGCGGATACGCAGTATTTT.

The chain is built from TRBV19 and TRBJ2-5, with 8 nucleotides matching TRBD2. The V gene's germline CDR1 is LNHDA and CDR2 SQIVND (reference sequence). V shed 3 bases and J 4 bases; nucleotides not matched to a gene: 13. The CDR3 has 17 residues. Here the CDR3 reads CASSIYGRGDLGETQYF. DNA of the CDR3: TGTGCCAGTAGTATCTATGGGCGGGGGGACCTCGGAGAGACCCAGTACTTC.

On this clone itself: The identical CDR3 is also encoded by other nucleotide sequences in the sample. This chain uses TRBV7-3 with TRBJ2-5; maybe TRBD1 (5 bases). Trimming removed 2 bases from V and 5 bases from J, with 9 bases in between. Germline CDR1 reads SGHTA; CDR2 reads FQGTGA. This CDR3 region has 13 residues. CDR3 nucleotides: TGTGCCAGCAGCTTAGGGGCCGGTGAGACCCAGTACTTC. It specifies CASSLGAGETQYF.

The gene calls are TRBV6-5 and TRBJ2-7, with 9 bases lining up with TRBD1. The length of the CDR3 is 14 residues. V lost 4 bases to trimming and J lost 5 bases; unmatched junction nucleotides: 6. Germline V CDR1 and CDR2: MNHEY, SVGAGI. For the CDR3, the DNA is TGTGCCAGCAGTTGGGGACAGGGAACCAACGAGCAGTACTTC. As protein: CASSWGQGTNEQYF.

The rearrangement uses TRBV6-1 and TRBJ1-2, with D maybe TRBD1 (5 bases). The CDR3 spans 13 residues. V lost 10 bases, J lost 7 bases, and 19 bases lay in between. CDR1 MNHNS and CDR2 SASEGT come from the germline V gene. This CDR3 is CATRTLSGVGYTF. CDR3 DNA: TGTGCCACTCGTACCTTATCGGGGGTTGGCTACACCTTC.

This chain connects TRBV7-6 to TRBJ1-4; D gene ambiguous. The CDR3 spans 14 residues. Between the trimmed V and J ends, which lost 6 bases and 5 bases, there was a span of 13 bases. Germline values: CDR1 SGHVS, CDR2 FNYEAQ. The CDR3 loop is CASRPRDGNEKLFF. The DNA of the CDR3 is TGTGCCAGCAGACCTCGGGATGGGAATGAAAAACTGTTTTTT. The whole variable domain, filled in from reference TRBV7-6 and TRBJ1-4, reads GAGVSQSPRYKVTKRGQDVALRCDPISGHVSLYWYRQALGQGPEFLTYFNYEAQQDKSGLPNDRFSAERPEGSISTLTIQRTEQRDSAMYRCASRPRDGNEKLFFGSGTQLSVL.

The table lists this clone with a count of one. CDR3 region: CAWGPGLNEQFF. CDR3 nucleotides: TGTGCCTGGGGTCCCGGGCTCAATGAGCAGTTCTTC. This chain joins TRBV30 and TRBJ2-1; D is ambiguous. Looked up from germline, CDR1 is GTSNPN and CDR2 is SVGIG (reference sequence). The CDR3 is made up of 12 amino acids. V lost 5 bases, J lost 6 bases, and 11 bases lay in between.

This chain joins TRBV5-4 and TRBJ2-7, with a possible D match to TRBD1 (6 bases). V was shortened by 5 bases and J by 5 bases, with 17 bases between the two germline ends. The CDR3 length is 14 residues. CDR1 and CDR2 (germline): SGHNT, YYREEE (reference sequence). In DNA form, the CDR3 reads TGTGCCAGCAGTTCGGACAGATTGGGAGACGAGCAGTACTTC. This codes for CASSSDRLGDEQYF.

V gene TRBV5-1 combines with J gene TRBJ1-2; 8 nucleotides line up with TRBD1. V gave up 5 bases and J gave up 5 bases; unmatched junction bases: 8. CDR3 length: 14 amino acids. Germline lookup yields CDR1 SGHRS and CDR2 YFSETQ. The CDR3 is CASSYAGGLYGYTF. The CDR3 DNA is TGCGCCAGCAGTTATGCAGGGGGCCTTTATGGCTACACCTTC.

This chain joins TRBV19 and TRBJ2-1; TRBD2 agrees at 7 bases. The V and J ends lost 3 bases and 5 bases, in that order; junction bases with no gene match: 7. The germline CDR1 and CDR2 sequences are LNHDA and SQIVND (reference sequence). The CDR3 length is 15 residues. This CDR3 reads CASSMRTRGDNEQFF. DNA of the CDR3: TGTGCCAGTAGTATGAGGACTAGAGGGGACAATGAGCAGTTCTTC.

The CDR3 is CASSPGQGITDTQYF. The DNA of the CDR3 is TGCGCCAGCAGCCCGGGACAGGGGATCACAGATACGCAGTATTTT. The chain has TRBV5-1 and TRBJ2-3, with 10 bases aligning to TRBD1. V gave up 4 bases and J gave up 2 bases; unmatched junction bases: 4. The V gene's germline CDR1 is SGHRS and CDR2 YFSETQ. This CDR3 region has 15 residues.

This chain joins TRBV2 and TRBJ2-4; 8 bases fit TRBD1. The junction had 4 bases not matched to a gene; V was cut back by 1 base and J by 11 bases. The CDR3 runs 13 residues. The germline CDR1 and CDR2 sequences are SNHLY and FYNNEI. The CDR3 reads CASSEVGQGFQYF. The CDR3 coding sequence is TGTGCCAGCAGTGAAGTTGGACAGGGTTTTCAGTACTTC.

The chain is built from TRBV28 and TRBJ1-1; a possible D gene is TRBD1 (6 bases). CDR3 length: 14 amino acids. V was cut by 5 bases and J by 2 bases, with 12 bases left in between. Germline CDR1 MDHEN, CDR2 SYDVKM. CDR3 in DNA: TGTGCCAGCAGTGATGACAGGCTAAACACTGAAGCTTTCTTT. Its protein is CASSDDRLNTEAFF.

This clone was seen only a few times. The V gene is TRBV10-2, the J gene TRBJ2-7; D might be TRBD1 (5 bases). V was pared by 8 bases and J by 6 bases, with 11 bases between. The CDR3 runs to 11 residues. CDR1 and CDR2 from the germline V gene are WSHSY and SAAADI. The CDR3 coding sequence is TGCGCCAGCCGGGCTGGGGCCGAGCAGTACTTC. This sequence encodes CASRAGAEQYF.

J is TRBJ1-5 and V is TRBV6-6; D gene unclear. The V and J ends lost 10 bases and 4 bases respectively, with 14 bases between them. Germline V gene data show CDR1 as MNHNY and CDR2 as SVGAGI (reference sequence). This CDR3 has 13 residues. DNA of the CDR3: TGTGCCACCGCCGAGGGCACTAATCAGCCCCAGCATTTT. Its protein is CATAEGTNQPQHF.

The rearrangement uses TRBV2 and TRBJ2-3; TRBD1 matches at 8 bases. Germline loops: CDR1 SNHLY, CDR2 FYNNEI. V was pared by 5 bases and J by 1 base, with 5 bases of the junction left unmatched. This CDR3 contains 15 residues. Here the CDR3 DNA reads TGTGCCAGCAGTTACAGGGGGGAAGGCACAGATACGCAGTATTTT. Encoded protein: CASSYRGEGTDTQYF. The complete variable domain, with remaining parts taken from reference TRBV2 and TRBJ2-3, reads EPEVTQTPSHQVTQMGQEVILRCVPISNHLYFYWYRQILGQKVEFLVSFYNNEISEKSEIFDDQFSVERPDGSNFTLKIRSTKLEDSAMYFCASSYRGEGTDTQYFGPGTRLTVL.